What follows describes a single TCR beta chain. These data originate in a study of T cell changes during pregnancy in multiple sclerosis. Germline CDR1 is KGHSH and CDR2 is LQKENI. V dropped 3 bases and J dropped 3 bases, with 23 bases sitting between them. The CDR3 spans 18 residues. Clones were read by immunoSEQ multiplex PCR, and TCRdb kept only the in-frame ones, dropping some. Of tens of thousands of clones listed, approximately 90% are singletons. The sequenced sample was CD4+ T cells from peripheral blood mononuclear cells, obtained in the third trimester of pregnancy. The TCR was taken from a female donor with multiple sclerosis, enrolled in a pregnancy study. This chain uses TRBV18 with TRBJ1-2; TRBD1 is a possible D gene (6 bases). This CDR3 is CASSPDVYARGSDYGYTF. In nucleotides, the CDR3 is TGTGCCAGCTCACCGGACGTCTATGCGAGGGGGTCGGACTATGGCTACACCTTC.